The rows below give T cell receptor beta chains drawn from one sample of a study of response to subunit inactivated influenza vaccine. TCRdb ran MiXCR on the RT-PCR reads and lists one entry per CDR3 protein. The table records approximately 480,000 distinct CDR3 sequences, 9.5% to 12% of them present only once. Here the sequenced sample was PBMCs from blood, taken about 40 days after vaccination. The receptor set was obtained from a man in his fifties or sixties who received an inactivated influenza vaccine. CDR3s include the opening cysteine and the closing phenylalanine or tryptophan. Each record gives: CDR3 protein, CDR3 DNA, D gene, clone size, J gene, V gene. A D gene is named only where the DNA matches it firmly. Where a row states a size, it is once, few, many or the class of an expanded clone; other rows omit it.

CDR3 protein: CASSLAPLAGGLRHTQYF
CDR3 DNA: TGTGCCAGCAGCTTAGCGCCACTAGCGGGGGGGCTTAGGCATACGCAGTATTTT
D gene: TRBD2
clone size: .
J gene: TRBJ2-3
V gene: TRBV7-2

CDR3 protein: CASSPPAGAYEQYF
CDR3 DNA: TGTGCCAGCAGTCCCCCGGCAGGGGCCTACGAGCAGTACTTC
D gene: .
clone size: few
J gene: TRBJ2-7
V gene: TRBV6-2/TRBV6-3

CDR3 protein: CASSRGVAYEQYF
CDR3 DNA: TGCGCCAGCAGCCGCGGGGTTGCCTACGAGCAGTACTTC
D gene: .
clone size: few
J gene: TRBJ2-7
V gene: TRBV5-1

CDR3 protein: CASSYNGPGRVGETQYF
CDR3 DNA: TGTGCCAGCAGTTATAACGGGCCGGGACGGGTAGGAGAGACCCAGTACTTC
D gene: .
clone size: few
J gene: TRBJ2-5
V gene: TRBV6-5

CDR3 protein: CASSFPGTGSNEQFF
CDR3 DNA: TGTGCCAGCAGTTTCCCCGGGACTGGCAGCAATGAGCAGTTCTTC
D gene: .
clone size: .
J gene: TRBJ2-1
V gene: TRBV6-5

CDR3 protein: CASSELGGSNTGELFF
CDR3 DNA: TGTGCCAGCAGTGAATTAGGCGGGTCTAACACCGGGGAGCTGTTTTTT
D gene: .
clone size: few
J gene: TRBJ2-2
V gene: TRBV25-1

CDR3 protein: CASSQLRTGVYEQYF
CDR3 DNA: TGCGCCAGCAGCCAACTTAGGACAGGCGTCTACGAGCAGTACTTC
D gene: TRBD1
clone size: .
J gene: TRBJ2-7
V gene: TRBV4-1

CDR3 protein: CASSQAQVRNEQFF
CDR3 DNA: TGTGCCAGCAGCCAAGCGCAAGTACGCAATGAGCAGTTCTTC
D gene: .
clone size: few
J gene: TRBJ2-1
V gene: TRBV5-5

CDR3 protein: CASSYSPPWQGANNEQFF
CDR3 DNA: TGTGCCAGCAGTTACTCTCCGCCGTGGCAGGGGGCTAACAATGAGCAGTTCTTC
D gene: TRBD1
clone size: .
J gene: TRBJ2-1
V gene: TRBV6-5

CDR3 protein: CASRETGLGNTEAFF
CDR3 DNA: TGTGCCAGCAGGGAGACAGGGCTCGGGAACACTGAAGCTTTCTTT
D gene: TRBD1
clone size: many
J gene: TRBJ1-1
V gene: TRBV27

CDR3 protein: CASSQTSGQIYGYTF
CDR3 DNA: TGCGCCAGCAGCCAGACCTCGGGACAGATATATGGCTACACCTTC
D gene: TRBD1
clone size: many
J gene: TRBJ1-2
V gene: TRBV10-2

CDR3 protein: CASSPMSGGGDTEAFF
CDR3 DNA: TGTGCCAGCAGCCCGATGTCAGGGGGAGGCGACACTGAAGCTTTCTTT
D gene: TRBD1
clone size: few
J gene: TRBJ1-1
V gene: TRBV3-1

CDR3 protein: CASSFLPTVSYEQYF
CDR3 DNA: TGCGCCAGCAGCTTTTTACCGACAGTCTCCTACGAGCAGTACTTC
D gene: .
clone size: .
J gene: TRBJ2-7
V gene: TRBV5-1

CDR3 protein: CASSLVSTSGTTDTQYF
CDR3 DNA: TGTGCCAGCAGTTTAGTCTCGACTAGCGGGACCACAGATACGCAGTATTTT
D gene: TRBD2
clone size: few
J gene: TRBJ2-3
V gene: TRBV27

CDR3 protein: CASSHTGSTEAFF
CDR3 DNA: TGTGCCAGCAGCCATACGGGCAGCACTGAAGCTTTCTTT
D gene: .
clone size: many
J gene: TRBJ1-1
V gene: TRBV6-5

CDR3 protein: CASSGAGKNTEAFF
CDR3 DNA: TGTGCCAGCAGCGGGGCAGGAAAGAACACTGAAGCTTTCTTT
D gene: .
clone size: few
J gene: TRBJ1-1
V gene: TRBV3-1

CDR3 protein: CASSEDTEAFF
CDR3 DNA: TGCGCCAGCAGCGAGGACACTGAAGCTTTCTTT
D gene: .
clone size: many
J gene: TRBJ1-1
V gene: TRBV5-1

CDR3 protein: CSGADLAGVYNEQFF
CDR3 DNA: TGCAGCGGTGCTGACCTAGCGGGAGTCTACAATGAGCAGTTCTTC
D gene: TRBD2
clone size: few
J gene: TRBJ2-1
V gene: TRBV29-1

CDR3 protein: CASSLVWDRGSDTQYF
CDR3 DNA: TGTGCCAGCAGCTTGGTGTGGGACAGGGGATCAGATACGCAGTATTTT
D gene: TRBD1
clone size: .
J gene: TRBJ2-3
V gene: TRBV5-6

CDR3 protein: CASSFLTGGADTQYF
CDR3 DNA: TGTGCCAGCAGCTTCCTGACAGGGGGCGCAGATACGCAGTATTTT
D gene: TRBD1
clone size: few
J gene: TRBJ2-3
V gene: TRBV5-5

CDR3 protein: CASSQVSGGITDTQYF
CDR3 DNA: TGTGCCAGCAGCCAAGTTAGCGGGGGAATCACAGATACGCAGTATTTT
D gene: TRBD2
clone size: few
J gene: TRBJ2-3
V gene: TRBV4-2

CDR3 protein: CASSSVGTDTQYF
CDR3 DNA: TGCGCCAGCAGCTCCGTAGGGACGGATACGCAGTATTTT
D gene: .
clone size: many
J gene: TRBJ2-3
V gene: TRBV5-1

CDR3 protein: CAISERGSNQPQHF
CDR3 DNA: TGTGCCATCAGTGAGAGGGGAAGCAATCAGCCCCAGCATTTT
D gene: .
clone size: many
J gene: TRBJ1-5
V gene: TRBV10-3

CDR3 protein: CASSIGQGFPPYEQYF
CDR3 DNA: TGTGCCAGCAGTATCGGACAGGGGTTTCCCCCCTACGAGCAGTACTTC
D gene: TRBD1
clone size: many
J gene: TRBJ2-7
V gene: TRBV12-3/TRBV12-4

CDR3 protein: CASSSAGYQPQHF
CDR3 DNA: TGTGCCAGCAGCAGCGCGGGGTATCAGCCCCAGCATTTT
D gene: .
clone size: many
J gene: TRBJ1-5
V gene: TRBV5-5

CDR3 protein: CASSSWTGINEKLFF
CDR3 DNA: TGTGCCAGCAGTTCCTGGACAGGAATTAATGAAAAACTGTTTTTT
D gene: TRBD1
clone size: few
J gene: TRBJ1-4
V gene: TRBV27

CDR3 protein: CASSPRTGPYNEQFF
CDR3 DNA: TGTGCCAGCAGCCCTCGGACAGGGCCGTACAATGAGCAGTTCTTC
D gene: TRBD1
clone size: .
J gene: TRBJ2-1
V gene: TRBV7-8

CDR3 protein: CASRPGLAGRTYNEQFF
CDR3 DNA: TGTGCCAGCAGGCCAGGACTAGCGGGCCGCACCTACAATGAGCAGTTCTTC
D gene: TRBD2
clone size: .
J gene: TRBJ2-1
V gene: TRBV12-3/TRBV12-4

CDR3 protein: CAISRTGGSTEAFF
CDR3 DNA: TGTGCCATCAGCCGGACAGGGGGAAGCACTGAAGCTTTCTTT
D gene: TRBD1
clone size: .
J gene: TRBJ1-1
V gene: TRBV10-3

CDR3 protein: CASSLDGLAGNEQFF
CDR3 DNA: TGTGCCAGCAGCTTAGACGGGCTAGCGGGGAATGAGCAGTTCTTC
D gene: TRBD2
clone size: few
J gene: TRBJ2-1
V gene: TRBV7-2

CDR3 protein: CASSSRGLAGGEDTQYF
CDR3 DNA: TGTGCCAGCAGTTCAAGAGGACTAGCGGGAGGTGAAGATACGCAGTATTTT
D gene: TRBD2
clone size: many
J gene: TRBJ2-3
V gene: TRBV28

CDR3 protein: CASSYRPGGTEAFF
CDR3 DNA: TGTGCCAGCAGTTACCGCCCGGGGGGCACTGAAGCTTTCTTT
D gene: .
clone size: .
J gene: TRBJ1-1
V gene: TRBV6-5

CDR3 protein: CASSRQYYEQYF
CDR3 DNA: TGTGCCAGCAGCCGACAGTACTACGAGCAGTACTTC
D gene: .
clone size: few
J gene: TRBJ2-7
V gene: TRBV3-1

CDR3 protein: CAISEKATSGDNEQFF
CDR3 DNA: TGTGCCATCAGTGAGAAGGCGACTAGCGGGGACAATGAGCAGTTCTTC
D gene: TRBD2
clone size: many
J gene: TRBJ2-1
V gene: TRBV10-3

CDR3 protein: CASSPVRSYEQYF
CDR3 DNA: TGCGCCAGCAGCCCGGTCCGCAGCTACGAGCAGTACTTC
D gene: .
clone size: many
J gene: TRBJ2-7
V gene: TRBV4-1

CDR3 protein: CASSGPRLAGFTQYF
CDR3 DNA: TGTGCCAGCAGTGGGCCCCGACTAGCGGGGTTCACCCAGTACTTC
D gene: TRBD2
clone size: .
J gene: TRBJ2-5
V gene: TRBV6-2/TRBV6-3

CDR3 protein: CASSLQEATEAFF
CDR3 DNA: TGTGCCAGCAGCTTACAAGAGGCCACTGAAGCTTTCTTT
D gene: .
clone size: few
J gene: TRBJ1-1
V gene: TRBV7-9

CDR3 protein: CASSLDWGSGANVLTF
CDR3 DNA: TGTGCCAGCAGCTTAGATTGGGGCTCTGGGGCCAACGTCCTGACTTTC
D gene: .
clone size: .
J gene: TRBJ2-6
V gene: TRBV11-2

CDR3 protein: CASSLKGATDTQYF
CDR3 DNA: TGTGCCAGCAGTTTAAAGGGGGCCACAGATACGCAGTATTTT
D gene: TRBD1
clone size: .
J gene: TRBJ2-3
V gene: TRBV12-3/TRBV12-4

CDR3 protein: CASSPPTGTSGPLQYF
CDR3 DNA: TGTGCCAGCAGTCCGCCCACCGGGACTAGCGGGCCTCTACAGTACTTC
D gene: TRBD2
clone size: many
J gene: TRBJ2-7
V gene: TRBV25-1

CDR3 protein: CASKSGNEQFF
CDR3 DNA: TGTGCCAGCAAAAGCGGCAATGAGCAGTTCTTC
D gene: .
clone size: many
J gene: TRBJ2-1
V gene: TRBV12-3/TRBV12-4

CDR3 protein: CSVVAFRDEQFF
CDR3 DNA: TGCAGCGTTGTGGCATTCCGCGATGAGCAGTTCTTC
D gene: .
clone size: few
J gene: TRBJ2-1
V gene: TRBV29-1

CDR3 protein: CASSISFFGQGYTEAFF
CDR3 DNA: TGCGCCAGCAGCATCTCGTTTTTTGGACAGGGGTACACTGAAGCTTTCTTT
D gene: TRBD1
clone size: many
J gene: TRBJ1-1
V gene: TRBV5-1

CDR3 protein: CASSLRGLAGWVDEQYF
CDR3 DNA: TGTGCCAGCAGCTTACGGGGACTAGCGGGATGGGTCGACGAGCAGTACTTC
D gene: TRBD2
clone size: .
J gene: TRBJ2-7
V gene: TRBV7-2

CDR3 protein: CASQTNTEAFF
CDR3 DNA: TGTGCCAGCCAGACGAACACTGAAGCTTTCTTT
D gene: .
clone size: few
J gene: TRBJ1-1
V gene: TRBV6-5

CDR3 protein: CASSPLAEGEAFF
CDR3 DNA: TGTGCCAGCTCACCACTGGCAGAGGGCGAAGCTTTCTTT
D gene: .
clone size: .
J gene: TRBJ1-1
V gene: TRBV18

CDR3 protein: CSARISGRGSYNEQFF
CDR3 DNA: TGCAGTGCTAGAATTAGCGGGAGAGGATCCTACAATGAGCAGTTCTTC
D gene: TRBD2
clone size: .
J gene: TRBJ2-1
V gene: TRBV20-1

CDR3 protein: CSARVWTSESYEQYF
CDR3 DNA: TGCAGTGCTAGAGTTTGGACTAGTGAGTCCTACGAGCAGTACTTC
D gene: TRBD2
clone size: .
J gene: TRBJ2-7
V gene: TRBV20-1

CDR3 protein: CCARDLSLLGDEQFF
CDR3 DNA: TGCTGTGCTAGAGATCTTTCCCTACTAGGAGATGAGCAGTTCTTC
D gene: .
clone size: .
J gene: TRBJ2-1
V gene: TRBV20-1

CDR3 protein: CASNARSGANVLTF
CDR3 DNA: TGTGCCAGCAATGCCCGCTCTGGGGCCAACGTCCTGACTTTC
D gene: .
clone size: .
J gene: TRBJ2-6
V gene: TRBV2